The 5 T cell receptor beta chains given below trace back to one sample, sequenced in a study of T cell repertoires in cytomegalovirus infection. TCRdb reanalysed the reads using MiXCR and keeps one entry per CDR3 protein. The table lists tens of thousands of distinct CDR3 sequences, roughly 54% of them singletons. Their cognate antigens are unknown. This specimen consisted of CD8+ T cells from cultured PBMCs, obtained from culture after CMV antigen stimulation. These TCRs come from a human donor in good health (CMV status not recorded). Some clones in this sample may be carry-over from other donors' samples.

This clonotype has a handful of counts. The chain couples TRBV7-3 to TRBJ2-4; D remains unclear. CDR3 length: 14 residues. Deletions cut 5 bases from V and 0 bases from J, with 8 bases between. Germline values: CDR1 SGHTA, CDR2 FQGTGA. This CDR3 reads CASSHPGAKNIQYF. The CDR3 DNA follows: TGTGCCAGCAGCCACCCAGGAGCCAAAAACATTCAGTACTTC.

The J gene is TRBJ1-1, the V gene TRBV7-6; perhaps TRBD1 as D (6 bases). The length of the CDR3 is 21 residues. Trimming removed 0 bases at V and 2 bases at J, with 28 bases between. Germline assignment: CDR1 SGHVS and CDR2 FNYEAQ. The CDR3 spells CASSLAIRGGALLFINTEAFF. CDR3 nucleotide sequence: TGTGCCAGCAGCTTAGCGATCCGGGGGGGGGCCCTCCTTTTCATAAACACTGAAGCTTTCTTT.

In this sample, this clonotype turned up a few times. The CDR3 sequence is CASSQRTASSSGYNEQFF. The CDR3 nucleotides are TGTGCCAGCAGTCAACGAACCGCCTCTAGCTCGGGCTACAATGAGCAGTTCTTC. The gene calls are TRBV6-2 or TRBV6-3 and TRBJ2-1; TRBD2 is a possible D gene (5 bases). CDR3 length: 18 amino acids. Deletions cut 5 bases from V and 3 bases from J, with 23 bases between. In germline, CDR1 is MNHEY, CDR2 SVGEGT.

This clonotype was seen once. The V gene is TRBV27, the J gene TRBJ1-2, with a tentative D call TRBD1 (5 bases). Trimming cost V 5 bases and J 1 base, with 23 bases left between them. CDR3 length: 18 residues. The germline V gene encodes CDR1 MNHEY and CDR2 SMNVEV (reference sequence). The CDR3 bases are TGTGCCAGCAGTACCCAATTACCCAGCCCGGGGGTTAACTATGGCTACACCTTC. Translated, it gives CASSTQLPSPGVNYGYTF.

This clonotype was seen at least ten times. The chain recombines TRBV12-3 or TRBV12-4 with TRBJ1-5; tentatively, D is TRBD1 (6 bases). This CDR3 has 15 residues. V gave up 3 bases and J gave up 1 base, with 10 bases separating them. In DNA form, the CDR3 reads TGTGCCAGCAGTTTTGGGGGGCTCAGCAATCAGCCCCAGCATTTT. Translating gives CASSFGGLSNQPQHF.